Presented here are 27 T cell receptor beta chains from one specimen sequenced in a study of OX40 agonist ivuxolimab in advanced cancers. The table came from immunoSEQ multiplex PCR; TCRdb's copy has only in-frame clones and leaves some out. Here the sample spans about 52,000 clones, roughly 94% being singletons. The sequences come from CD4+ or CD8+ T cells sorted from blood, collected in a trial of the OX40 agonist ivuxolimab. These receptors were taken from an adult with an advanced solid tumor such as melanoma, head and neck, liver or kidney cancer.

The chain has TRBV18 and TRBJ2-3, with D unclear. Trimming took 0 bases from V and 0 from J, leaving 7 bases between them. The CDR3 extends over 15 amino acids. Germline values: CDR1 KGHSH, CDR2 LQKENI. The CDR3 protein is CASSPPHGSTDTQYF. In DNA, the CDR3 is TGTGCCAGCTCACCACCTCACGGAAGCACAGATACGCAGTATTTT.

The chain links TRBV28 to TRBJ2-2; D unclear. This CDR3 region has 14 residues. Germline CDR1 MDHEN, CDR2 SYDVKM. V lost 5 bases to trimming and J lost 5 bases, with 12 bases between them. CDR3: CASSPSGRTGELFF. CDR3 coding DNA: TGTGCCAGCAGTCCCTCGGGTCGAACCGGGGAGCTGTTTTTT.

The chain links TRBV27 to TRBJ1-1, with 8 bases lining up with TRBD1. CDR1 MNHEY and CDR2 SMNVEV come from the germline V gene (reference sequence). The CDR3 sequence is 13 residues long. V shed 6 bases and J 6 bases; nucleotides not matched to a gene: 6. CDR3 amino acids: CASRYLQGAEAFF. The CDR3 DNA reads as TGTGCCAGCAGATACCTACAGGGGGCTGAAGCTTTCTTT.

The chain carries TRBV30 and TRBJ1-2, with 9 bases identical to TRBD1. Germline CDR1 reads GTSNPN; CDR2 reads SVGIG (reference sequence). The CDR3 totals 15 residues. The ends lost 1 base at V and 5 bases at J; junction bases unmatched: 8. The CDR3 region is CAWSDAPGTGYGYTF. The CDR3 DNA follows: TGTGCCTGGAGTGATGCCCCTGGGACAGGGTATGGCTACACCTTC.

This chain connects TRBV12-5 to TRBJ2-2, with unresolved D. Germline V gives CDR1 LGHNT, CDR2 FRNRAP. This CDR3 is built from 13 residues. Trimming removed 4 bases from V and 4 bases from J, with 7 bases in between. CDR3 DNA sequence: TGTGCTAGTGGTTCATGGTCCACCGGGGAGCTGTTTTTT. Protein product: CASGSWSTGELFF.

This clone was counted between two and nine times. The chain uses TRBV28 and TRBJ2-4; no clear D. V was cut by 2 bases and J by 3 bases, with 11 bases left in between. Germline V CDR1 and CDR2: MDHEN, SYDVKM. The CDR3 has 15 residues. As DNA, the CDR3 is TGTGCCAGCAGTTTACCAGACGCCATCAAAAACATTCAGTACTTC. Translated, it gives CASSLPDAIKNIQYF.

The V call is TRBV29-1, the J call TRBJ1-2, with D hard to call. The CDR3 totals 11 residues. Germline lookup yields CDR1 SQVTM and CDR2 ANQGSEA. V was cut by 5 bases and J by 4 bases, with 8 bases left in between. In DNA form, the CDR3 reads TGCAGCGTTCGCGGACTCTATGGCTACACCTTC. Translated, it gives CSVRGLYGYTF.

The chain is built from TRBV6-5 and TRBJ2-2; the D gene could be TRBD1 or TRBD2 (6 bases each). Germline V CDR1 and CDR2: MNHEY, SVGAGI. CDR3 length: 14 residues. V was shortened by 8 bases and J by 1 base, with 11 bases between the two germline ends. CDR3 in DNA: TGTGCCAGCGAAGGGGGAGGGAACACCGGGGAGCTGTTTTTT. The encoded protein is CASEGGGNTGELFF.

V is TRBV9 and J is TRBJ2-1; D unresolved. The CDR3 is made up of 15 amino acids. Trimming removed 0 bases at V and 12 bases at J, with 19 bases between. The germline CDR1 and CDR2 sequences are SGDLS and YYNGEE. CDR3 region: CASSVEGLKWGGQFF. The CDR3 DNA reads as TGTGCCAGCAGCGTAGAGGGCCTTAAGTGGGGTGGGCAGTTCTTC.

In its sample, this clone was seen once. CDR3 region: CASSNTGVGGTDTQYF. CDR3 coding DNA: TGTGCCAGCAGCAACACAGGGGTAGGGGGCACAGATACGCAGTATTTT. The J gene is TRBJ2-3, the V gene TRBV4-2, with 7 bases that match TRBD1. Trimming took 5 bases from V and 1 from J; bases not matched to a gene: 9. The germline CDR1 and CDR2 sequences are LGHNA and YNFKEQ. The CDR3 has 16 amino acids.

Only one count was recorded for this clone. The V gene is TRBV5-1, the J gene TRBJ2-7, with a tentative D call TRBD1 (6 bases). The germline V gene encodes CDR1 SGHRS and CDR2 YFSETQ. Trimming removed 1 base at V and 0 bases at J, with 11 bases between. The CDR3 covers 15 residues. The CDR3 is CASSLFSGDSYEQYF. The CDR3 DNA sequence: TGCGCCAGCAGCTTGTTTTCAGGGGACTCCTACGAGCAGTACTTC.

This sequence joins TRBV29-1 and TRBJ2-5; a weak D match, TRBD2 (6 bases). The V end lost 2 bases, the J end lost 1 base, and 20 bases lay between the germline ends. Per germline, CDR1 SQVTM and CDR2 ANQGSEA. The CDR3 contains 17 residues. The DNA for the CDR3 is TGCAGCGTTGAATTGCTTGTGGGGCCCGGGAGCCAAGAGACCCAGTACTTC. Its translation is CSVELLVGPGSQETQYF.

This clone has a single count. The chain is built from TRBV5-1 and TRBJ2-6; D may be TRBD2 (5 bases). Germline V gene sequence: CDR1 SGHRS, CDR2 YFSETQ. The CDR3 loop spans 16 amino acids. Trimming took off 6 bases at V and 0 bases at J, with 13 bases between the two ends. Here the CDR3 reads CASKAEDGSGANVLTF. CDR3 DNA sequence: TGCGCCAGCAAAGCGGAGGATGGCTCTGGGGCCAACGTCCTGACTTTC.

The chain couples TRBV30 to TRBJ2-7, with D maybe TRBD2 (6 bases). This CDR3 is 13 amino acids long. Germline CDR1 and CDR2: GTSNPN and SVGIG (reference sequence). The V end was cut by 4 bases, the J end by 0 bases, with 10 bases between. CDR3 sequence (DNA): TGTGCCTGGACTCCGGGAGTCTCCTACGAGCAGTACTTC. Its protein product is CAWTPGVSYEQYF.

The V and J genes are TRBV19 and TRBJ2-2, with 7 positions matching TRBD1. CDR1 is LNHDA and CDR2 is SQIVND in the germline V gene (reference sequence). V trimming: 9 bases; J trimming: 4 bases; junction bases outside the gene matches: 8. The CDR3 runs 14 residues. This chain's CDR3 is CASHRGVGTGELFF. The CDR3 DNA reads TGTGCCAGCCACAGGGGAGTGGGCACCGGGGAGCTGTTTTTT.

The J gene is TRBJ1-1, the V gene TRBV29-1, with D uncertain. CDR3 size: 12 residues. In germline, CDR1 is SQVTM, CDR2 ANQGSEA. The V and J ends lost 3 bases and 5 bases respectively, with 10 bases between them. CDR3 in DNA: TGCAGCGTTGAGGCCTTAGGAACTGAAGCTTTCTTT. Translation: CSVEALGTEAFF.

CDR3 residues: CASSLSGPVYNEQFF. CDR3 nucleotide sequence: TGTGCCAGCAGTTTAAGTGGACCCGTATACAATGAGCAGTTCTTC. This chain uses TRBV27 with TRBJ2-1, with D hard to call. CDR3 length equals 15 residues. V lost 2 bases to trimming and J lost 4 bases, with 12 bases between them. Looked up from germline, CDR1 is MNHEY and CDR2 is SMNVEV (reference sequence).

The chain combines TRBV19 with TRBJ2-7; D is uncertain. The CDR3 loop spans 14 amino acids. The germline V gene encodes CDR1 LNHDA and CDR2 SQIVND (reference sequence). The V gene lost 3 bases and the J gene lost 2 bases, with 11 bases spanning the gap. CDR3 sequence (DNA): TGTGCCAGTAGTATTTCCGGGCCTACCTACGAGCAGTACTTC. It specifies CASSISGPTYEQYF.

The chain recombines TRBV4-1 with TRBJ2-4, with 11 positions matching TRBD2. V trimming: 3 bases; J trimming: 0 bases; junction bases outside the gene matches: 13. CDR1 and CDR2 from the germline V gene are MGHRA and YSYEKL. The CDR3 is made up of 20 amino acids. The CDR3 DNA reads TGCGCCAGCAGCCATTACTCCGGGACTAGCGGTTCCCTAGCCAAAAACATTCAGTACTTC. Translated, it gives CASSHYSGTSGSLAKNIQYF.

The chain uses TRBV21-1 and TRBJ1-1. TRBV21-1 counts as a pseudogene. The length of the CDR3 is 16 residues. DNA of the CDR3: TGTGCCAGCAGCAAGGGACTCCGACAGAGGGGCACTGAAGCTTTCTTT. It specifies CASSKGLRQRGTEAFF.

The genes are TRBV2 and TRBJ2-1; no firm D call. Trimming pared 1 base from V and 16 bases from J, leaving 11 bases between. The CDR3 covers 11 residues. The germline V gene encodes CDR1 SNHLY and CDR2 FYNNEI. CDR3 protein: CASSEGLSSFF. Written as DNA, the CDR3 is TGTGCCAGCAGTGAAGGCCTCTCCAGTTTCTTC.

The chain carries TRBV15 and TRBJ2-7; D possibly corresponds to TRBD1 (5 bases). Germline CDR1 LNHNV, CDR2 YYDKDF (reference sequence). The CDR3 runs 14 residues. V was cut by 0 bases and J by 3 bases, with 9 bases left in between. The CDR3 DNA reads as TGTGCCACCAGCAGAGATCGTCAGGGCTACGAGCAGTACTTC. Translating gives CATSRDRQGYEQYF.

This clone was seen more than once but under ten times. This chain uses TRBV9 with TRBJ2-3; D call uncertain. Germline V gene sequence: CDR1 SGDLS, CDR2 YYNGEE. V shed 2 bases and J shed 0 bases, with 1 base lying between them. CDR3 length: 12 residues. In DNA form, the CDR3 reads TGTGCCAGCAGCGTGAGCACAGATACGCAGTATTTT. Its translation: CASSVSTDTQYF.

The rearrangement joins TRBV13 to TRBJ2-7; D possibly matches TRBD1 or TRBD2 (6 bases each). This CDR3 spans 14 amino acids. Germline V gives CDR1 PRHDT, CDR2 FYEKMQ (reference sequence). V lost 1 base and J 5 bases, leaving 12 bases between the germline ends. The CDR3 DNA follows: TGTGCCAGCAGCTTAGAGACAAGGGGGGACGAGCAGTACTTC. It codes for CASSLETRGDEQYF.

The chain employs TRBV5-1 and TRBJ2-1, with D uncertain. Germline assignment: CDR1 SGHRS and CDR2 YFSETQ. This CDR3 spans 14 amino acids. V was clipped by 4 bases and J by 6 bases, with 14 bases between them. The DNA of the CDR3 is TGCGCCAGCAGCGACACCGTTAAGACCAATGAGCAGTTCTTC. This sequence encodes CASSDTVKTNEQFF. The whole variable domain, remainder taken from reference TRBV5-1 and TRBJ2-1, is KAGVTQTPRYLIKTRGQQVTLSCSPISGHRSVSWYQQTPGQGLQFLFEYFSETQRNKGNFPGRFSGRQFSNSRSEMNVSTLELGDSALYLCASSDTVKTNEQFFGPGTRLTVL.

This chain joins TRBV6-5 and TRBJ1-1; D not resolved. Germline CDR1 is MNHEY and CDR2 is SVGAGI. The CDR3 has 13 amino acids. Trimming removed 4 bases from V and 0 bases from J, with 6 bases in between. The CDR3 here is CASSSLMNTEAFF. The CDR3 DNA reads TGTGCCAGCAGTTCGCTAATGAACACTGAAGCTTTCTTT.

This clone was seen once. The genes are TRBV7-9 and TRBJ1-5; 9 bases are a match to TRBD1. J gave up 13 bases and V 5 bases, and 6 bases lay outside the gene matches. The germline CDR1 and CDR2 sequences are SEHNR and FQNEAQ (reference sequence). This CDR3 spans 12 amino acids. This CDR3 is CASSLGQGNQHF. The CDR3 bases are TGTGCCAGCAGCCTGGGACAGGGTAATCAGCATTTT. Combining the CDR3 with reference TRBV7-9 and TRBJ1-5 gives the whole variable domain DTGVSQNPRHKITKRGQNVTFRCDPISEHNRLYWYRQTLGQGPEFLTYFQNEAQLEKSRLLSDRFSAERPKGSFSTLEIQRTEQGDSAMYLCASSLGQGNQHFGDGTRLSIL.